The entry below describes one TCR beta chain. These data originate in a study of technical replicates of blood from a few donors. Method: immunoSEQ multiplex PCR; TCRdb's copy keeps in-frame clones and lacks some. The sample has under 90,000 clones, about 94% seen once; the top ten hold about 0.25%. Germline trimming cut 3 bases from V and 4 bases from J; bases unmatched to any gene: 18. This CDR3 is built from 19 residues. CDR1 and CDR2 (germline): SGDLS, YYNGEE. The origin of this receptor is a human donor in good health. Sequencing was performed on T cells isolated from PBMCs. V usage is TRBV9 and J usage is TRBJ1-4; 7 bases map to TRBD1. Written as DNA, the CDR3 is TGTGCCAGCAGCGGACCACACTATGATCGTGGACAGGTTAATGAAAAACTGTTTTTT. Translating gives CASSGPHYDRGQVNEKLFF.